This TCR beta chain stems from a study of T cells in Graves' hyperthyroidism and ophthalmopathy. CDR1 and CDR2 (germline): SEHNR, FQNEAQ (reference sequence). Trimming at V came to 5 bases and at J to 2 bases, leaving 6 bases not matched to a gene. This CDR3 contains 15 residues. Patients were excluded because of uncontrolled infection, other autoimmune disease, pregnancy or lactation. Every diagnosis used clinical symptoms, serum thyroxine and TRAb, thyroid ultrasound and orbital computed tomography. Many counts were recorded for this clonotype. Amplification targeted TCR beta CDR3 regions from RNA transcripts. During a first-round RT-PCR of the TCR CDR3, the HTBI primer set was used. Using its own MiXCR run on the multiplex PCR reads, TCRdb lists one record per CDR3 protein. The top ten hold 25% to 30% of the sample, which has about 400,000 distinct CDR3 sequences, around 15% seen once.

The TCR comes from a man between 50 and 59 years old with Graves' ophthalmopathy. What was sequenced was blood. The chain employs TRBV7-9 and TRBJ2-1; 7 bases line up with TRBD2. The CDR3 loop reads CASSRGEGPYNEQFF. CDR3 DNA: TGTGCCAGCAGCCGAGGGGAGGGGCCCTACAATGAGCAGTTCTTC.